The sequence of this TCR beta chain was determined in a study of blood T cell repertoires in COVID-19. Whole-study context: COVID-19 samples from acute and convalescent phases originated in the United States, Italy and Spain.

The CDR3 length is 16 residues. Germline V gene lookup returns CDR1 MDHEN and CDR2 SYDVKM. V lost 7 bases, J lost 3 bases, and 10 bases stayed unmatched. Authors' analysis steps: Counts of nucleated cells, estimated from reference gene primer amplification, were obtained. The data were produced by immunoSEQ multiplex PCR, yet TCRdb's version contains in-frame clones alone and is incomplete. The DNA gave D and trimming, while V, J and clone size come from that table. The table has over 75,000 clones, around 85% seen once. V is TRBV28 and J is TRBJ2-1; 9 bases fit TRBD1. Sequencing used peripheral blood. The clonotype was recovered from a man aged 65 to 79 with acute or convalescent COVID-19. CDR3 sequence reads: CASTPGGTGSYNEQFF. For the CDR3, the DNA is TGTGCCAGCACCCCCGGTGGGACAGGGAGCTACAATGAGCAGTTCTTC. Supplemented by reference TRBV28 and TRBJ2-1, the full variable domain reads DVKVTQSSRYLVKRTGEKVFLECVQDMDHENMFWYRQDPGLGLRLIYFSYDVKMKEKGDIPEGYSVSREKKERFSLILESASTNQTSMYLCASTPGGTGSYNEQFFGPGTRLTVL.